The sequence of this TCR beta chain was determined in a study of CD8 T cells in ankylosing spondylitis. This clonotype was detected ten times or more. Its antigen remains unidentified. The trim removed 4 bases at V and 7 bases at J, leaving 3 bases unmatched. Germline values: CDR1 SGHAT, CDR2 FQNNGV. The CDR3 totals 13 residues. Whole-study results and caveats: Earlier authors reported some of these motif variants in reactive arthritis synovial fluid and blood. A TCR beta motif of 7 to 9 highly homologous variants seemed to mark ankylosing spondylitis blood.

Libraries for TCR beta were made by quantitative 5'-RACE with molecular barcodes. MiXCR was run by TCRdb on the 5' RACE reads, yielding one entry per CDR3 protein. The table lists 250,000 to 300,000 distinct CDR3 sequences, about 20% of them singletons. The sample taken for sequencing was blood, either unsorted or a sorted T cell fraction (not recorded which). The receptor's source is a male donor with ankylosing spondylitis or in good health (not recorded which). This chain connects TRBV11-2 to TRBJ1-5, with 8 bases that match TRBD1. The CDR3 sequence: CASSSGGRQPQHF. CDR3 DNA: TGTGCCAGCAGCTCAGGGGGCCGGCAGCCCCAGCATTTT.